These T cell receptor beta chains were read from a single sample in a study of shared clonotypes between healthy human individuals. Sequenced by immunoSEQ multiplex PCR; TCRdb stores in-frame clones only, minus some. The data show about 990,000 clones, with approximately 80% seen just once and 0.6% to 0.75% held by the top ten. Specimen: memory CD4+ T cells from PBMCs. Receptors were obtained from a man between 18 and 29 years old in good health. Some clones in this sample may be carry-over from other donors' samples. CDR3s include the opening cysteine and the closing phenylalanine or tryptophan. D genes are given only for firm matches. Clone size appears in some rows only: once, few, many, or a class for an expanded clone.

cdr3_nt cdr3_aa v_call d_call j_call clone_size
TGTGCCAGCAGCTACGCGCGGGAAGAGACCCAGTACTTC CASSYAREETQYF TRBV7-2 - TRBJ2-5 -
TGTGCCAGCAGTTCCAGGGGACAGGGAAAGAACACTGAAGCTTTCTTT CASSSRGQGKNTEAFF TRBV6-5 TRBD1 TRBJ1-1 -
TGTGCCAGCATCCGAATGGACAGGGGGTTACGGAATGAGCAGTTCTTC CASIRMDRGLRNEQFF TRBV5-6 TRBD1 TRBJ2-1 many
TGTGCCATCAGTGAGTCACAGATTTATTCGATGAACACTGAAGCTTTCTTT CAISESQIYSMNTEAFF TRBV10-3 - TRBJ1-1 once
TGTGCCAGCATGCGGCAGGGTAATTCACCCCTCCACTTT CASMRQGNSPLHF TRBV6-6 - TRBJ1-6 -
TGCAGCGCCTACCGTGGGGACACTGAAGCTTTCTTT CSAYRGDTEAFF TRBV29-1 - TRBJ1-1 -
TGTGCCAGCAGCCCAAGGAACTATGCGGGAGAGACCCAGTACTTC CASSPRNYAGETQYF TRBV9 - TRBJ2-5 -
TGTGCCAGCAGTTTCAGGGGGCGCGATCAGCCCCAGCATTTT CASSFRGRDQPQHF TRBV28 TRBD1 TRBJ1-5 -
TGTGCCAGTAGTATAAGGGGTTCGATGAGCTCCTACGAGCAGTACTTC CASSIRGSMSSYEQYF TRBV19 - TRBJ2-7 -
TGTGCCAGCAGCTTAACAGGAGGTGGAAACACCATATATTTT CASSLTGGGNTIYF TRBV7-3 - TRBJ1-3 -
TGTGCCAGCAGCCAAGTGGCGGGGACATTTCAAGAGACCCAGTACTTC CASSQVAGTFQETQYF TRBV4-2 - TRBJ2-5 few
TGTGCCAGCAGAAGAGGGACGGCCTATGGCTACACCTTC CASRRGTAYGYTF TRBV28 - TRBJ1-2 -
TGTGCCAGCTCACCGCAGCTAGCGGGAATCAACAATGAGCAGTTCTTC CASSPQLAGINNEQFF TRBV18 TRBD2 TRBJ2-1 -
TGTGCCAGCAGCCGGCTTGCTGGGCGGGACGGGCGCACCGGGGAGCTGTTTTTT CASSRLAGRDGRTGELFF TRBV14 - TRBJ2-2 -
TGTGCCACCAGCAGAGTTAGCGGGAGGTCCTACGAGCAGTACTTC CATSRVSGRSYEQYF TRBV15 TRBD2 TRBJ2-7 -
TGTGCCAGCTCACCCCTCAGCGGGACCTACAATGAGCAGTTCTTC CASSPLSGTYNEQFF TRBV18 TRBD2 TRBJ2-1 -
TGCGCCAGCAGCAGGGGACTAGCGGGTTCAGGTGGGTACGAGCAGTACTTC CASSRGLAGSGGYEQYF TRBV5-1 TRBD2 TRBJ2-7 -
TGCGCCAGCACCGCCAATCCGACGCCGGGGGATGAGCAGTTCTTC CASTANPTPGDEQFF TRBV5-1 - TRBJ2-1 -
TGTGCCAGCATCCTCCAGGGGGCGGGTCAGGCTTTCTTT CASILQGAGQAFF TRBV7-9 TRBD1 TRBJ1-1 -
TGTGCCAGCAGTAGAGGCGGGACGGAACATGGCTACACCTTC CASSRGGTEHGYTF TRBV28 - TRBJ1-2 -
TGCGCCAGCAGCGGCCAGGCACAAGAGACCCAGTACTTC CASSGQAQETQYF TRBV5-1 - TRBJ2-5 few
TGCGCCAGCAGCTTGGCCCCGCAGGGGAACGGGGCCAACGTCCTGACTTTC CASSLAPQGNGANVLTF TRBV5-1 - TRBJ2-6 once
TGTGCCAGCATAGCAGGGCAGGGACTCTCCTACGTGGACGAGCAGTACTTC CASIAGQGLSYVDEQYF TRBV2 - TRBJ2-7 -
TGTGCCAGCAGCTTAGGGAAATCCGGGGGCGGTGAAAAACTGTTTTTT CASSLGKSGGGEKLFF TRBV7-2 - TRBJ1-4 many
TGTGCCAGTAGTATGGCTAGCGGGGCCTACAATGAGCAGTTCTTC CASSMASGAYNEQFF TRBV19 TRBD2 TRBJ2-1 -
TGTGCCAGCAGCCTCGGTGGGGCAGGGGGCTTCAATCAGCCCCAGCATTTT CASSLGGAGGFNQPQHF TRBV9 TRBD1 TRBJ1-5 -
TGTGCCAGCTCACCGGCAGGGGCTCTTCTGGAGCCCCAGCATTTT CASSPAGALLEPQHF TRBV18 - TRBJ1-5 few
TGTGCCATCAGTGAGTCTGGCAGGGAAGGATTTGGCTACACCTTC CAISESGREGFGYTF TRBV10-3 - TRBJ1-2 -
TGTGCCAGCAGGTCGGGGCCATATGAAAAACTGTTTTTT CASRSGPYEKLFF TRBV6-6 - TRBJ1-4 -
TGCGCCAGCAGCCAAGATCCGCCAGCTAACTATGGCTACACCTTC CASSQDPPANYGYTF TRBV4-1 - TRBJ1-2 -
TGTGCCAGCAGCTTGGGGGACAGGCCTAGCTCTGGGGCCAACGTCCTGACTTTC CASSLGDRPSSGANVLTF TRBV7-6 TRBD1 TRBJ2-6 -
TGTGCCAGTAGTATGGTGGGGGCTGATCAGCCCCAGCATTTT CASSMVGADQPQHF TRBV19 - TRBJ1-5 -
TGTGCCAGCAGCTTACAGGGGGGTACTGAAGCTTTCTTT CASSLQGGTEAFF TRBV5-4 TRBD1 TRBJ1-1 -
TGCGCCAGCAGCTTTGGGGTAGGGAGCTCTGGGGCCAACGTCCTGACTTTC CASSFGVGSSGANVLTF TRBV5-1 - TRBJ2-6 -
TGTGCCAGCAGTTACTCGACAGGGCAAGAGACCCAGTACTTC CASSYSTGQETQYF TRBV6-5 TRBD1 TRBJ2-5 -
TGTGCCAGCAGTTTAACGGGACTAGCGGGAGTCGAGCAGTACTTC CASSLTGLAGVEQYF TRBV7-9 TRBD2 TRBJ2-7 -
TGTGCCAGCAAGCCGGGAGGGGCCCAAGAGACCCAGTACTTC CASKPGGAQETQYF TRBV6-1 TRBD2 TRBJ2-5 many
TGTGCCAGCAGCCACTTTTTAGGACAGGGAAAACTTGAAGCTTTCTTT CASSHFLGQGKLEAFF TRBV14 TRBD1 TRBJ1-1 -
TGTGCCAGCAGTTTAGAGTTGGGGGACGGTAATCAGCCCCAGCATTTT CASSLELGDGNQPQHF TRBV28 - TRBJ1-5 few
TGTGCCAGCAGTGAGGACAGGACTTCCTACGAGCAGTACTTC CASSEDRTSYEQYF TRBV2 TRBD1 TRBJ2-7 -
TGTGCCAGCAGCCCAGCCGGGGGAGAGTCCTACGAGCAGTACTTC CASSPAGGESYEQYF TRBV4-2 - TRBJ2-7 -
TGTGCCAGCAGTCCGGGTGAGGGGAACTCCTACAATGAGCAGTTCTTC CASSPGEGNSYNEQFF TRBV28 - TRBJ2-1 -
TGTGCCAGCAGCCCCCGACTACAGTACACAGGAGAGACCCAGTACTTC CASSPRLQYTGETQYF TRBV5-6 - TRBJ2-5 few
TGTGCCAGCAGCCCGTTGCGGGACAGGCAGCCCCAGCATTTT CASSPLRDRQPQHF TRBV7-8 TRBD1 TRBJ1-5 -
TGTGCCATAACCGGGGGGGGTATCTATGGCTACACCTTC CAITGGGIYGYTF TRBV10-3 - TRBJ1-2 -
TGTGCCAGCAGCTTATCCCAGGGACAAGAGACCCAGTACTTC CASSLSQGQETQYF TRBV7-3 - TRBJ2-5 -
TGTGCCAGCAGCGTACTACAGGGCCACACTGAAGCTTTCTTT CASSVLQGHTEAFF TRBV9 - TRBJ1-1 -
TGTGCCAGCAGTTACAGCTGGGTTCAGCCCCAGCATTTT CASSYSWVQPQHF TRBV6-6 - TRBJ1-5 -
TGTGCCAGCAGCTTGCCGGGGGACGAGCAGTACTTC CASSLPGDEQYF TRBV5-4 - TRBJ2-7 -
TGTGCCAGCAGCGGGACAGGGGATTTGCGAACCAACAATGAGCAGTTCTTC CASSGTGDLRTNNEQFF TRBV9 TRBD1 TRBJ2-1 -
TGTGCCAGCAGCCCCGACCCAGGGGTGGAAGAGACCCAGTACTTC CASSPDPGVEETQYF TRBV28 - TRBJ2-5 -
TGTGCCAGCAGCCAAGGGGACGGCAAAAACATTCAGTACTTC CASSQGDGKNIQYF TRBV16 - TRBJ2-4 few
TGTGCCAGCTCCCCCGGGCGCTCTGGAAACACCATATATTTT CASSPGRSGNTIYF TRBV18 - TRBJ1-3 -
TGTGCCAGCAGCGCCCGGACTGGACTTACGAATGAGCAGTTCTTC CASSARTGLTNEQFF TRBV11-3 - TRBJ2-1 -
TGTGCCAGCAGTTTACGTCCAGGGTTTTTTGTGGATACGCAGTATTTT CASSLRPGFFVDTQYF TRBV27 - TRBJ2-3 -
TGTGCCAGCAGTGAGATTCCCCCGGGCGGGTACTTC CASSEIPPGGYF TRBV2 - TRBJ2-7 -
TGTGCCAGCAGTGAATCATCAGGGTACTATGGCTACACCTTC CASSESSGYYGYTF TRBV2 - TRBJ1-2 once
TGTGCCAGCAGCTTGGGGGCAGGGCCCTACGAGCAGTACTTC CASSLGAGPYEQYF TRBV5-4 - TRBJ2-7 -